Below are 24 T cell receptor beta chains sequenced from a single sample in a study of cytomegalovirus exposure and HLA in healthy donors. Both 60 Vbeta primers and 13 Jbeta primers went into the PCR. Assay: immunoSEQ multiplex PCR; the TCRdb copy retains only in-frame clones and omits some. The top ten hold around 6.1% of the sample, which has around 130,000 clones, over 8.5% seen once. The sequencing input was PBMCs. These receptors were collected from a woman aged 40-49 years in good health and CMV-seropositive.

In DNA form, the CDR3 reads TGTGCCAGCAGCTTGGGGAAAAGGGAGTCGAATTCACCCCTCCACTTT. It yields the protein CASSLGKRESNSPLHF. The gene calls are TRBV5-4 and TRBJ1-6; no definite D call. Germline V CDR1 and CDR2: SGHNT, YYREEE (reference sequence). Trimming removed 0 bases at V and 7 bases at J, with 14 bases between. The CDR3 is made up of 16 amino acids.

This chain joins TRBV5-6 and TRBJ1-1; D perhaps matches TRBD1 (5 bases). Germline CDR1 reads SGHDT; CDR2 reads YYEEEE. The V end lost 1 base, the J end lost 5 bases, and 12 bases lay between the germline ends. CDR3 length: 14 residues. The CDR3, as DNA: TGTGCCAGCAGCTTGCTAGGGGCCCGAACTGAAGCTTTCTTT. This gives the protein CASSLLGARTEAFF.

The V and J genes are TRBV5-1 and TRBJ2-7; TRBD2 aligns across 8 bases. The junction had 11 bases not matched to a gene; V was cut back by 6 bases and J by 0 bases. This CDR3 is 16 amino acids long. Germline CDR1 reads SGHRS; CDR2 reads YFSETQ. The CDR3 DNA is TGCGCCAGCACCCGGACCCAGCGGGGGCCCTCCTACGAGCAGTACTTC. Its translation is CASTRTQRGPSYEQYF. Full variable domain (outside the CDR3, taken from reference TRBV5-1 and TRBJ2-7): KAGVTQTPRYLIKTRGQQVTLSCSPISGHRSVSWYQQTPGQGLQFLFEYFSETQRNKGNFPGRFSGRQFSNSRSEMNVSTLELGDSALYLCASTRTQRGPSYEQYFGPGTRLTVT.

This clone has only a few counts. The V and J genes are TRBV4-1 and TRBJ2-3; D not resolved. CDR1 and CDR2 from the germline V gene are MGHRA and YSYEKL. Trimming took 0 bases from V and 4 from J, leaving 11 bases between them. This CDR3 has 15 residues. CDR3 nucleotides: TGCGCCAGCAGCCAAGAAAGGAGAATCTCAGATACGCAGTATTTT. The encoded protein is CASSQERRISDTQYF.

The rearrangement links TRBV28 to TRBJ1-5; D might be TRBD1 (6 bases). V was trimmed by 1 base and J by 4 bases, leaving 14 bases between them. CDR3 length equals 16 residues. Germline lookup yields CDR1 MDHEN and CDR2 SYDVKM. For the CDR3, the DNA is TGTGCCAGCAGTTTATATCGGACAGTCCAAAATCAGCCCCAGCATTTT. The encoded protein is CASSLYRTVQNQPQHF.

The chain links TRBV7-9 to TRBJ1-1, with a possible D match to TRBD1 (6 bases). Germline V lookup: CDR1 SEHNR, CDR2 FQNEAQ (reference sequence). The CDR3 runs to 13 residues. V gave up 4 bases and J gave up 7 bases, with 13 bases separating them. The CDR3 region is CASSSRGRFEAFF. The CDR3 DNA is TGTGCCAGCAGCTCCAGGGGACGCTTTGAAGCTTTCTTT.

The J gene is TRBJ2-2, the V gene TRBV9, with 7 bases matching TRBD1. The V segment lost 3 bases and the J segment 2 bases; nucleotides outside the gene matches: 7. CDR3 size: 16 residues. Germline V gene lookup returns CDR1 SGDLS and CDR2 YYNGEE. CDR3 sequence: CASSARDSTNTGELFF. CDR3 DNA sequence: TGTGCCAGCAGCGCCCGGGACAGTACCAACACCGGGGAGCTGTTTTTT.

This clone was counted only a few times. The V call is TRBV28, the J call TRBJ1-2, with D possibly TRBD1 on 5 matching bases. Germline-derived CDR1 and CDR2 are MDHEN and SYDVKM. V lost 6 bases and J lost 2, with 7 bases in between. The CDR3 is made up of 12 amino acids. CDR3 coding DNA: TGTGCCAGCAGCGGGGGGAACTATGGCTACACCTTC. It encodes CASSGGNYGYTF.

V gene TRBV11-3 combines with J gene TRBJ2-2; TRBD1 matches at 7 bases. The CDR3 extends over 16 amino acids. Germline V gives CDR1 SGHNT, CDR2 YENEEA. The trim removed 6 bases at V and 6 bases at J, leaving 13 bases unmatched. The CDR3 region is CASSSKTGSASGELFF. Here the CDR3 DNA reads TGTGCCAGCAGTTCAAAGACAGGGTCGGCTTCCGGGGAGCTGTTTTTT.

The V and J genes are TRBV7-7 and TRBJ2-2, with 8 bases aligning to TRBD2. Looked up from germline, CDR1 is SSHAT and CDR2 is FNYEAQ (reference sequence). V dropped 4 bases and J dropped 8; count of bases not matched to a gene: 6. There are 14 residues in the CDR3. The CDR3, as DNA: TGTGCCAGCAGCTCCCTTTCTAGCGGGGGGGAGCTGTTTTTT. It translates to CASSSLSSGGELFF.

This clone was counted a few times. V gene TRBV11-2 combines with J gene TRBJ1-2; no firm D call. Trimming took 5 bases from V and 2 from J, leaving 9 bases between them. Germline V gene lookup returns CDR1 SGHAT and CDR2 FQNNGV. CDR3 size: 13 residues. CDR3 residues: CASSPNWNYGYTF. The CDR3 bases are TGTGCCAGCAGCCCTAACTGGAACTATGGCTACACCTTC. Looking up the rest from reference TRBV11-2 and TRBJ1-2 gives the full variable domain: EAGVAQSPRYKIIEKRQSVAFWCNPISGHATLYWYQQILGQGPKLLIQFQNNGVVDDSQLPKDRFSAERLKGVDSTLKIQPAKLEDSAVYLCASSPNWNYGYTFGSGTRLTVV.

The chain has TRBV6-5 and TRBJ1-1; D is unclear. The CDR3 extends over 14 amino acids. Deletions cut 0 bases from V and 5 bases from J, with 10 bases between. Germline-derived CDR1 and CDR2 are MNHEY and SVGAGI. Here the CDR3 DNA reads TGTGCCAGCAGTTACTCTGCCAGGATAACTGAAGCTTTCTTT. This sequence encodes CASSYSARITEAFF.

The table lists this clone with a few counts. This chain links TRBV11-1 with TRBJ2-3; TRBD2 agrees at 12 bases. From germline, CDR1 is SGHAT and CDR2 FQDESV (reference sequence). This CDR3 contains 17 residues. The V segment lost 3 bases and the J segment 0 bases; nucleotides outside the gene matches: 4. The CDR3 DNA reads TGTGCCAGCAGCTTCCCGACTAGCGGGGGCAGCACAGATACGCAGTATTTT. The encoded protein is CASSFPTSGGSTDTQYF.

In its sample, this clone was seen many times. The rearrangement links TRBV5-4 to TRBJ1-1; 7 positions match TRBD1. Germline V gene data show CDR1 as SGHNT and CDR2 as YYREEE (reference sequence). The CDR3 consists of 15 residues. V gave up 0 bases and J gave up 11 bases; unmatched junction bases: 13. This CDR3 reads CASSLADRPWVGAFF. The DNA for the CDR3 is TGTGCCAGCAGCTTGGCGGACAGGCCTTGGGTGGGGGCTTTCTTT.

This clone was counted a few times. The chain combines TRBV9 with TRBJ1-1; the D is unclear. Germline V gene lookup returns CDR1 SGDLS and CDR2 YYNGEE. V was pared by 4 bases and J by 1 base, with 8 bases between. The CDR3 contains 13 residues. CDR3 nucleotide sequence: TGTGCCAGCAGCCAATCAGGGAACACTGAAGCTTTCTTT. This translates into CASSQSGNTEAFF.

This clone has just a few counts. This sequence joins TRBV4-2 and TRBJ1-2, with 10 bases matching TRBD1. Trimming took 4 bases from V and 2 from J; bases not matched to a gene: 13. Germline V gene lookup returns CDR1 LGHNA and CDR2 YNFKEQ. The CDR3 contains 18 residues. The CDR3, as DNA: TGTGCCAGCAGCCGGGACAGACAGGGGGCAGGAAAAAACTATGGCTACACCTTC. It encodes CASSRDRQGAGKNYGYTF.

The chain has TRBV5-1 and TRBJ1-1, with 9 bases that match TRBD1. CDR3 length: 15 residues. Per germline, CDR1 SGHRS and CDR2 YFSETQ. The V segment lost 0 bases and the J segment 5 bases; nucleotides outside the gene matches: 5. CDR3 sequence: CASSLAGQGWTEAFF. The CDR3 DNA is TGCGCCAGCAGCTTGGCGGGACAGGGTTGGACTGAAGCTTTCTTT.

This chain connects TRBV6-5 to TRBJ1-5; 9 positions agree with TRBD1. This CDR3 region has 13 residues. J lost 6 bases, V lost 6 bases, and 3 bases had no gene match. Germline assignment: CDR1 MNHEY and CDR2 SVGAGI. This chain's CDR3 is CASRQGAVQPQHF. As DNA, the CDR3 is TGTGCCAGCAGACAGGGGGCGGTTCAGCCCCAGCATTTT.

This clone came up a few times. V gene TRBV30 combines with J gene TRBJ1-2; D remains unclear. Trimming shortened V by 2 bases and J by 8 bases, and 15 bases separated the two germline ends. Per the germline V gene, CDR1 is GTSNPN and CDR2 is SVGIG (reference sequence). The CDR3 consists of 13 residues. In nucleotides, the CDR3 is TGTGCCTGGAGTCCGACGACTGGAGGGGGCTACACCTTC. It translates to CAWSPTTGGGYTF.

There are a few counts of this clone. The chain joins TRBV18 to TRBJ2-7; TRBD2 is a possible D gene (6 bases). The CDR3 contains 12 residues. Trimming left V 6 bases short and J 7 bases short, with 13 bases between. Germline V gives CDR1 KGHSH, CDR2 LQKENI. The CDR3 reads CASSTSREEQYF. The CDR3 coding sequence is TGTGCCAGCTCGACGAGTCGGGAGGAGCAGTACTTC.

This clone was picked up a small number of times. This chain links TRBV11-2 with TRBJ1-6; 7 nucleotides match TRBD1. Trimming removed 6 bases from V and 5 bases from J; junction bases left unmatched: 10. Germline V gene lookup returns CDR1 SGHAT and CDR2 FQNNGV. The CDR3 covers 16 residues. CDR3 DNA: TGTGCCAGCAGGGTGACAGGGCGGGTCAATAATTCACCCCTCCACTTT. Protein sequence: CASRVTGRVNNSPLHF.

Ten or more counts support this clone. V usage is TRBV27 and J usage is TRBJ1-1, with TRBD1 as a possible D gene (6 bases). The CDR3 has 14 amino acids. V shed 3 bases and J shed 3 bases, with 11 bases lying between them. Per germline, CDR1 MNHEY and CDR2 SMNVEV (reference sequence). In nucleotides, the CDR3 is TGTGCCAGCAGTTTGGTGGACAGCTACACTGAAGCTTTCTTT. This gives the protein CASSLVDSYTEAFF.

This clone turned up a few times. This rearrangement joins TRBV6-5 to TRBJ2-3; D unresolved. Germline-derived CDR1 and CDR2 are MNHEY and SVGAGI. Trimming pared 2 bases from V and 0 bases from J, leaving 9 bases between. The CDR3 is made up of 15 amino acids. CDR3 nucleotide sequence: TGTGCCAGCAGTTACGCAGGCACCAGCACAGATACGCAGTATTTT. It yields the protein CASSYAGTSTDTQYF.

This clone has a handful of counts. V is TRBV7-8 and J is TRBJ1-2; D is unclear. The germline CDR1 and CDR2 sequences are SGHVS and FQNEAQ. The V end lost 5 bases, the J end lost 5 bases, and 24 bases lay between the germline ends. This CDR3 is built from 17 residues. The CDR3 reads CASSPEGAGRKGYGYTF. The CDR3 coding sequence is TGTGCCAGCAGCCCCGAGGGAGCAGGCCGAAAAGGATATGGCTACACCTTC.